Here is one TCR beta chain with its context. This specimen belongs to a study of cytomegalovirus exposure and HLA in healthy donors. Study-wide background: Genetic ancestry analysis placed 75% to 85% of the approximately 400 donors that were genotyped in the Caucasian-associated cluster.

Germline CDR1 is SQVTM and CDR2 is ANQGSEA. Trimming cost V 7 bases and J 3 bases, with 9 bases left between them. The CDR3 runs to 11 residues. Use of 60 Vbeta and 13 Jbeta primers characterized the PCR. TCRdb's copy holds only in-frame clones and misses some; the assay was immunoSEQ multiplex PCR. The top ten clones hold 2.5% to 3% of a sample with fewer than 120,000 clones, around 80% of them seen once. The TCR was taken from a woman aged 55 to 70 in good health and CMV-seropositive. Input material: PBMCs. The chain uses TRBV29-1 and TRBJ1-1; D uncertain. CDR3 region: CSASEDTEAFF. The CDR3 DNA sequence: TGCAGCGCCTCGGAGGACACTGAAGCTTTCTTT. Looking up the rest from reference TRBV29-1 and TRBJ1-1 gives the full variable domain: SAVISQKPSRDICQRGTSLTIQCQVDSQVTMMFWYRQQPGQSLTLIATANQGSEATYESGFVIDKFPISRPNLTFSTLTVSNMSPEDSSIYLCSASEDTEAFFGQGTRLTVV.